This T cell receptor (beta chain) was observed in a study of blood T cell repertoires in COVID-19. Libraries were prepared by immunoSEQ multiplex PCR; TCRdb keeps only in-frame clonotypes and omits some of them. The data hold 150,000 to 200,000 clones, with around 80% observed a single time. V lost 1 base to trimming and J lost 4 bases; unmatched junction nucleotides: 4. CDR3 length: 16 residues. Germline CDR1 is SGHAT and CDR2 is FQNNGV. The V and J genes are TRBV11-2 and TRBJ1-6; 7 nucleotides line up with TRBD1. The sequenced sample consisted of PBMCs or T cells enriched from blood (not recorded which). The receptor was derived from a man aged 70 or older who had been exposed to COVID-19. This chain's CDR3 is CASSLGKGAYNSPLHF. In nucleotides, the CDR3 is TGTGCCAGCAGCTTAGGAAAGGGGGCGTATAATTCACCCCTCCACTTT. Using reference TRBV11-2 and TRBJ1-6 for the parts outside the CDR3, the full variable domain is EAGVAQSPRYKIIEKRQSVAFWCNPISGHATLYWYQQILGQGPKLLIQFQNNGVVDDSQLPKDRFSAERLKGVDSTLKIQPAKLEDSAVYLCASSLGKGAYNSPLHFGNGTRLTVT.